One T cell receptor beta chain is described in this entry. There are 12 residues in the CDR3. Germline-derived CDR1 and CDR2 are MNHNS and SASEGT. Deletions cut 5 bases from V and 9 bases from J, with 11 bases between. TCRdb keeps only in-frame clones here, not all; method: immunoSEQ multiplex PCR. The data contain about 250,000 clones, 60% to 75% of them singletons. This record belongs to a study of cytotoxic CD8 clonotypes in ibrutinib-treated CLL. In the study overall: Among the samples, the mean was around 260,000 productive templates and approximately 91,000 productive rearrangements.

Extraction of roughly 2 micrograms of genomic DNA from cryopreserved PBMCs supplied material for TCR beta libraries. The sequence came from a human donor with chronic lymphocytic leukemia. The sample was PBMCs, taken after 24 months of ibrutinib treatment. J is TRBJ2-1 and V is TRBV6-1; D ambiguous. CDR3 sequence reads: CASSFLSIEQFF. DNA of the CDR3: TGTGCCAGCAGTTTCCTTTCTATTGAGCAGTTCTTC.